The rows below give T cell receptor beta chains drawn from one sample of a study of blood T cell repertoires in COVID-19. Only in-frame clones appear in the TCRdb table, and some are missing; sequencing was by immunoSEQ multiplex PCR. The data contain 250,000 to 300,000 clones, 75% to 90% of them singletons. The sequenced sample was peripheral blood. Receptors originate from a woman in her 70s with acute or convalescent COVID-19. Both conserved end residues are part of each CDR3. The D gene is left open where the match is weak. The size of a clone is reported for some rows only, either as once, few or many, or as a class for expanded clones.

v_gene: TRBV6-5
d_gene: -
j_gene: TRBJ1-1
abundance: -
CDR3nt: TGTGCCAGCAGTACAGGGAGAGGGAACACTGAAGCTTTCTTT
CDR3aa: CASSTGRGNTEAFF

v_gene: TRBV24-1
d_gene: -
j_gene: TRBJ2-3
abundance: -
CDR3nt: TGTGCCACCCTAGAGCGGCGAGGGGGGGGCCAATGCTCAGATACGCAGTATTTT
CDR3aa: CATLERRGGGQCSDTQYF

v_gene: TRBV20-1
d_gene: TRBD2
j_gene: TRBJ2-5
abundance: -
CDR3nt: TGCAGTGGGGGGGGCCAAGAGACCCAGTACTTC
CDR3aa: CSGGGQETQYF

v_gene: TRBV24-1
d_gene: -
j_gene: TRBJ1-1
abundance: -
CDR3nt: TGTGCCACCAGTGATTTCCGGCGGACTAACACTGAAGCTTTCTTT
CDR3aa: CATSDFRRTNTEAFF

v_gene: TRBV10-3
d_gene: -
j_gene: TRBJ1-5
abundance: -
CDR3nt: TGTGCCATCCGGATGACAGAGGTGGAGCCCCAGCATTTT
CDR3aa: CAIRMTEVEPQHF

v_gene: TRBV6-5
d_gene: -
j_gene: TRBJ1-3
abundance: -
CDR3nt: TGTGCCAGCATCCACAGTAGCTCTGGAAACACCATATATTTT
CDR3aa: CASIHSSSGNTIYF

v_gene: TRBV11-2
d_gene: -
j_gene: TRBJ2-7
abundance: -
CDR3nt: TGTGCCAGCCGGAGGACTTCTTCCTACGAGCAGTACTTC
CDR3aa: CASRRTSSYEQYF

v_gene: TRBV11-2
d_gene: TRBD2
j_gene: TRBJ2-3
abundance: -
CDR3nt: TGTGCCAGCAGTAAGGTCAGCGGGGGTATAGATACGCAGTATTTT
CDR3aa: CASSKVSGGIDTQYF

v_gene: TRBV10-2
d_gene: -
j_gene: TRBJ2-3
abundance: -
CDR3nt: TGCGCCAGCAGCCCTCAGCTAGTCGGAGGAGATACGCAGTATTTT
CDR3aa: CASSPQLVGGDTQYF

v_gene: TRBV10-2
d_gene: -
j_gene: TRBJ2-1
abundance: -
CDR3nt: TGCGCCAGCCGACAGGTTAATGAGCAGTTCTTC
CDR3aa: CASRQVNEQFF

v_gene: TRBV7-9
d_gene: -
j_gene: TRBJ1-2
abundance: -
CDR3nt: TGTGCCAGCAGCTTAGGGGTAACAGCTCTGAGCTACACCTTC
CDR3aa: CASSLGVTALSYTF

v_gene: TRBV6-2/TRBV6-3
d_gene: -
j_gene: TRBJ2-3
abundance: -
CDR3nt: TGTGCCAGCAGCCGGGCTTGGACAGCCAGGGGAGGGACAGATACGCAGTATTTT
CDR3aa: CASSRAWTARGGTDTQYF

v_gene: TRBV24-1
d_gene: TRBD1
j_gene: TRBJ1-1
abundance: -
CDR3nt: TGTGCCACCAGTGATGGCCCTGGGACAGGGGGACCTGAAGCTTTCTTT
CDR3aa: CATSDGPGTGGPEAFF

v_gene: TRBV6-5
d_gene: -
j_gene: TRBJ1-3
abundance: -
CDR3nt: TGTGCCAGCAGTACAGGGTCGTCTGGAAACACCATATATTTT
CDR3aa: CASSTGSSGNTIYF

v_gene: TRBV19
d_gene: -
j_gene: TRBJ2-3
abundance: -
CDR3nt: TGTGCCAGTAGTAAAAGGACTAGCACAGATACGCAGTATTTT
CDR3aa: CASSKRTSTDTQYF

v_gene: TRBV6-6
d_gene: TRBD1
j_gene: TRBJ2-3
abundance: -
CDR3nt: TGTGCCAGCAGCTCCGGACAGGTCGACACAGATACGCAGTATTTT
CDR3aa: CASSSGQVDTDTQYF

v_gene: TRBV2
d_gene: -
j_gene: TRBJ1-1
abundance: -
CDR3nt: TGTGCCAGCAGTGGTCCGGGGAGGTATACGGAAGCTTTCTTT
CDR3aa: CASSGPGRYTEAFF

v_gene: TRBV5-1
d_gene: -
j_gene: TRBJ1-4
abundance: -
CDR3nt: TGCGCCAGCAGCGAGATGGGAGCCTATAATGAAAAACTGTTTTTT
CDR3aa: CASSEMGAYNEKLFF

v_gene: TRBV11-2
d_gene: TRBD2
j_gene: TRBJ2-1
abundance: -
CDR3nt: TGTGCCAGCAGCTTATTATTGGGTGGGGAGGGCAATGAGCAGTTCTTC
CDR3aa: CASSLLLGGEGNEQFF

v_gene: TRBV2
d_gene: TRBD1
j_gene: TRBJ2-7
abundance: -
CDR3nt: TGTGCCAGCGGGAAGGGGACAGGCTACGAGCAGTACTTC
CDR3aa: CASGKGTGYEQYF

v_gene: TRBV7-9
d_gene: -
j_gene: TRBJ1-1
abundance: -
CDR3nt: TGTGCCAGCAGCCCCAGGGGTGTTGGCACTGAAGCTTTCTTT
CDR3aa: CASSPRGVGTEAFF

v_gene: TRBV2
d_gene: -
j_gene: TRBJ2-7
abundance: once
CDR3nt: TGTGCCAGCGGGGGGGCGGTCTACGAGCAGTACTTC
CDR3aa: CASGGAVYEQYF

v_gene: TRBV18
d_gene: -
j_gene: TRBJ2-3
abundance: -
CDR3nt: TGTGCCAGCTCACCGGGCCCGCTCAGCACAGATACGCAGTATTTT
CDR3aa: CASSPGPLSTDTQYF

v_gene: TRBV5-1
d_gene: TRBD2
j_gene: TRBJ2-2
abundance: -
CDR3nt: TGCGCCAGCAGGACCACTAGCGGGGGGACCGGGGAGCTGTTTTTT
CDR3aa: CASRTTSGGTGELFF

v_gene: TRBV15
d_gene: -
j_gene: TRBJ2-6
abundance: -
CDR3nt: TGTGCCACCAGCAGAGCGGGGTCTGGGGCCAACGTCCTGACTTTC
CDR3aa: CATSRAGSGANVLTF

v_gene: TRBV19
d_gene: TRBD1
j_gene: TRBJ1-2
abundance: -
CDR3nt: TGTGCCACCCGAACCGCGGACAGGGTAGGCGGCTACACCTTC
CDR3aa: CATRTADRVGGYTF

v_gene: TRBV29-1
d_gene: TRBD2
j_gene: TRBJ2-3
abundance: -
CDR3nt: TGCAGCGTAGCTGGGGGGGGATCCGGCCCGGCAGATACGCAGTATTTT
CDR3aa: CSVAGGGSGPADTQYF

v_gene: TRBV5-1
d_gene: -
j_gene: TRBJ2-7
abundance: -
CDR3nt: TGCGCCAGCAGCTTGGGGCCGGGAAGCTCCTACGAGCAGTACTTC
CDR3aa: CASSLGPGSSYEQYF

v_gene: TRBV19
d_gene: -
j_gene: TRBJ2-2
abundance: -
CDR3nt: TGTGCCAGTAGTTCGGGACACTTGAACACCGGGGAGCTGTTTTTT
CDR3aa: CASSSGHLNTGELFF

v_gene: TRBV5-1
d_gene: -
j_gene: TRBJ1-3
abundance: -
CDR3nt: TGCGCCAGCAGCACTGACAGAAGCTCTGGAAACACCATATATTTT
CDR3aa: CASSTDRSSGNTIYF

v_gene: TRBV18
d_gene: -
j_gene: TRBJ2-7
abundance: -
CDR3nt: TGTGCCAGCTCACCGGGTGCCAGGGCCTACGAGCAGTACTTC
CDR3aa: CASSPGARAYEQYF

v_gene: TRBV6-2/TRBV6-3
d_gene: -
j_gene: TRBJ2-1
abundance: -
CDR3nt: TGTGCCAGCAGCTCCCGGACTGGCTATTCCTACAATGAGCAGTTCTTC
CDR3aa: CASSSRTGYSYNEQFF